There are many counts of the clone carrying this T cell receptor beta chain. One end of the junction is discordant with germline, which a read error may explain. Unique molecular identifiers were built into the TCRbeta library. TCRdb used MiXCR to reprocess the PCR reads, holding one entry per CDR3 protein. The repertoire holds 180,000 or so distinct CDR3 sequences, with approximately 6.8% as singletons. The source of the sample is a study of T-cell reconstitution after alpha-beta-depleted transplantation in children. The V gene's germline CDR1 is MNHEY and CDR2 SMNVEV (reference sequence). The length of the CDR3 is 16 residues.

The sample here was PBMCs, taken before TCRalphabeta/CD19-depleted stem cell transplant. This chain connects TRBV27 to TRBJ1-1, with D perhaps matching TRBD1 (5 bases). This receptor was identified in a girl under three years old with combined immunodeficiency, due to receive a stem cell transplant. In nucleotides, the CDR3 is TGTGCCAGCAGCTTATCCTCTTACAGGAGGAACACTGAAGCTTTCTTT. Translation: CASSLSSYRRNTEAFF.